Sequencing of this T cell receptor beta chain was carried out in a study of blood T cell repertoires in COVID-19. Study information: The United States, Italy and Spain supplied acute and convalescent COVID-19 samples. PBMCs, B-cell-depleted T cells, or T cells provided the cDNA or gDNA that made up the material.

The CDR3 totals 14 residues. Looked up from germline, CDR1 is KGHSH and CDR2 is LQKENI. V lost 2 bases, J lost 11 bases, and 8 bases stayed unmatched. Original methodology: Estimation of nucleated cell counts relied on the amplification of reference gene primers. This table comes from immunoSEQ multiplex PCR, and its TCRdb copy is limited to in-frame clones, with some not included. V and J calls and clone size are as listed in that table; D and trimming were resolved from the DNA. The sample holds about 160,000 clones; more than 75% are singletons and the top ten take around a tenth. The receptor's source is a woman in her 70s with COVID-19, enrolled during active disease. The sequenced material came from peripheral blood. The chain joins TRBV18 to TRBJ1-1; 10 positions match TRBD1. The CDR3 DNA reads as TGTGCCAGCTCACCAGACAGGGGGCGTACCGGTGCTTTCTTT. As protein: CASSPDRGRTGAFF.